This T cell receptor beta chain was recovered during a study of immune cell composition in non-small cell lung cancer. Study-wide context: Tumours were mainly lung adenocarcinoma or squamous cell carcinoma.

The CDR3 has 13 amino acids. Trimming took off 0 bases at V and 8 bases at J, with 11 bases between the two ends. Per germline, CDR1 SGHKS and CDR2 YYEKEE (reference sequence). The assay was immunoSEQ multiplex PCR, and TCRdb's table has in-frame clones only and misses some. The profile covers roughly 2,500 clones, with around 81% appearing a single time and 3% to 4.5% taken by the ten largest. V is TRBV5-5 and J is TRBJ1-1; D is ambiguous. The clonotype comes from a human donor with non-small cell lung cancer. Sequencing used lung tumor tissue. CDR3 bases: TGTGCCAGCAGCTTGGATTTGAACAGAGAAGCTTTCTTT. It specifies CASSLDLNREAFF. Supplemented by reference TRBV5-5 and TRBJ1-1, the full variable domain reads DAGVTQSPTHLIKTRGQQVTLRCSPISGHKSVSWYQQVLGQGPQFIFQYYEKEERGRGNFPDRFSARQFPNYSSELNVNALLLGDSALYLCASSLDLNREAFFGQGTRLTVV.